A selection of T cell receptor beta chains follows, all from one sample in a study of response to subunit inactivated influenza vaccine. TCRdb re-called the RT-PCR reads through MiXCR, storing one row per CDR3 protein. The sample has about 500,000 distinct CDR3 sequences, more than 15% seen once; the top ten hold 2.5% to 3.5%. The source was CD4+ T cells sorted from PBMCs, collected roughly 24 months after vaccination. Every receptor here comes from a man aged 45 to 75 who received an inactivated influenza vaccine. Each CDR3 is given with its conserved first and last residue. The D gene is left open where the match is weak. Expanded clones get a size class; other rows say once, few or many, or leave the size out.

j_gene: TRBJ2-7; v_gene: TRBV7-2; abundance: few; d_gene: TRBD2; CDR3nt: TGTGCCAGCAGCTTAGCGCTGGGCGGGGGGACCTTCTACGAGCAGTACTTC; CDR3aa: CASSLALGGGTFYEQYF
j_gene: TRBJ2-7; v_gene: TRBV24-1; abundance: NA; d_gene: TRBD2; CDR3nt: TGTGCCACCAGTGAATCCGGGACTAGCGGGACCGAGCAGTACTTC; CDR3aa: CATSESGTSGTEQYF
j_gene: TRBJ2-5; v_gene: TRBV20-1; abundance: NA; d_gene: NA; CDR3nt: TGCAGTGCTAGAGAGGCTCGGGAGACCCAGTACTTC; CDR3aa: CSAREARETQYF
j_gene: TRBJ2-5; v_gene: TRBV10-3; abundance: few; d_gene: NA; CDR3nt: TGTGCCATCAGTGATCCGTGGGGGGCACAAGAGACCCAGTACTTC; CDR3aa: CAISDPWGAQETQYF
j_gene: TRBJ2-7; v_gene: TRBV6-5; abundance: NA; d_gene: TRBD1; CDR3nt: TGTGCCAGCAGTTTCGACAGGGGAGCCTACGAGCAGTACTTC; CDR3aa: CASSFDRGAYEQYF
j_gene: TRBJ2-3; v_gene: TRBV9; abundance: NA; d_gene: NA; CDR3nt: TGTGCCAGCAGCATCCTATCCGTTACAGATACGCAGTATTTT; CDR3aa: CASSILSVTDTQYF
j_gene: TRBJ2-1; v_gene: TRBV7-2; abundance: many; d_gene: NA; CDR3nt: TGTGCCAGCAGCTTGGGACTCTACAATGAGCAGTTCTTC; CDR3aa: CASSLGLYNEQFF
j_gene: TRBJ2-7; v_gene: TRBV20-1; abundance: NA; d_gene: NA; CDR3nt: TGCAGTGCTAGAGCCCAGGAGGGCGAGCAGTACTTC; CDR3aa: CSARAQEGEQYF
j_gene: TRBJ1-5; v_gene: TRBV3-1; abundance: NA; d_gene: NA; CDR3nt: TGTGCCAGCGGCCAAGATGGGAGCCCCAATCAGCCCCAGCATTTT; CDR3aa: CASGQDGSPNQPQHF
j_gene: TRBJ2-7; v_gene: TRBV20-1; abundance: few; d_gene: NA; CDR3nt: TGCAGTGCTAGGGGGGACACTTCCTACGAGCAGTACTTC; CDR3aa: CSARGDTSYEQYF
j_gene: TRBJ2-1; v_gene: TRBV7-3; abundance: NA; d_gene: TRBD2; CDR3nt: TGTGCCAGCAGCTTAAAGCCTTTCGGGACTAGCGGGAGTCCTTCCAACCTCAATGAGCAGTTCTTC; CDR3aa: CASSLKPFGTSGSPSNLNEQFF
j_gene: TRBJ2-7; v_gene: TRBV6-1; abundance: few; d_gene: NA; CDR3nt: TGTGCCAGCAGTGAAAACGGTTCCACGCGGGAGCAGTACTTC; CDR3aa: CASSENGSTREQYF
j_gene: TRBJ2-3; v_gene: TRBV6-1; abundance: NA; d_gene: TRBD2; CDR3nt: TGTGCCAGCGGAGCGGGGATGAGTACAGATACGCAGTATTTT; CDR3aa: CASGAGMSTDTQYF
j_gene: TRBJ2-4; v_gene: TRBV4-3; abundance: NA; d_gene: TRBD1; CDR3nt: TGCGCCAGCAGCCAAGCGGGGACAGAGAGAAACATTCAGTACTTC; CDR3aa: CASSQAGTERNIQYF
j_gene: TRBJ2-1; v_gene: TRBV28; abundance: NA; d_gene: TRBD2; CDR3nt: TGTGCCAGCAGCTGGGAACTAGCGGCTAATGAGCAGTTCTTC; CDR3aa: CASSWELAANEQFF
j_gene: TRBJ1-6; v_gene: TRBV20-1; abundance: few; d_gene: NA; CDR3nt: TGCAGTGTCGGGGGGCTAAGTAATTCACCCCTCCACTTT; CDR3aa: CSVGGLSNSPLHF
j_gene: TRBJ2-1; v_gene: TRBV4-3; abundance: NA; d_gene: NA; CDR3nt: TGCGCCAGCAGCCAAGACTCCGGACAGCCGACTTTAACCCCGCAGTTCTTC; CDR3aa: CASSQDSGQPTLTPQFF
j_gene: TRBJ2-1; v_gene: TRBV11-2; abundance: many; d_gene: NA; CDR3nt: TGTGCCAGCAGCTTGATTGGGCCTAGCCTGTTAAGGAATGAGCAGTTCTTC; CDR3aa: CASSLIGPSLLRNEQFF
j_gene: TRBJ2-5; v_gene: TRBV6-2/TRBV6-3; abundance: few; d_gene: NA; CDR3nt: TGTGCCAGCAGTCCCAGACAGGATTGGGAGACCCAGTACTTC; CDR3aa: CASSPRQDWETQYF
j_gene: TRBJ2-2; v_gene: TRBV4-3; abundance: few; d_gene: TRBD2; CDR3nt: TGCGCCAGCAGCCAGCTAGCGGGAGTTCCCGGGGAGCTGTTTTTT; CDR3aa: CASSQLAGVPGELFF
j_gene: TRBJ2-5; v_gene: TRBV14; abundance: few; d_gene: NA; CDR3nt: TGTGCCAGCAGCCACCGTGGGCGGGAGACCCAGTACTTC; CDR3aa: CASSHRGRETQYF
j_gene: TRBJ1-2; v_gene: TRBV12-3/TRBV12-4; abundance: few; d_gene: NA; CDR3nt: TGTGCCAGCAGTTTAGTCCAGGGGCATGGCTACACCTTC; CDR3aa: CASSLVQGHGYTF
j_gene: TRBJ1-1; v_gene: TRBV5-5; abundance: NA; d_gene: NA; CDR3nt: TGTGCCAGCAGCTTCAGTCTGGGCGGTCGGATGAACACTGAAGCTTTCTTT; CDR3aa: CASSFSLGGRMNTEAFF